A selection of T cell receptor beta chains follows, all from one sample in a study of T cell responses to AZD1222 COVID-19 vaccine. Generated by immunoSEQ multiplex PCR, the TCRdb table keeps only in-frame clones and is missing some. The top ten hold less than 4.5% of the sample, which has 150,000 to 200,000 clones, 92% seen once. The sequencing used peripheral blood, collected on day 0 of MenACWY control vaccination. The receptors were gathered from an adult in good health. Each CDR3 is given with its conserved first and last residue. The D gene is left open where the match is weak. Size is omitted from some rows. Given values are once, few, many or a class for expanded clones.

D gene: -
clone size: -
V gene: TRBV27
J gene: TRBJ1-2
CDR3 DNA: TGTGCCAGCAGTTTATCGATTCGCTATGGCTACACCTTC
CDR3 protein: CASSLSIRYGYTF

D gene: TRBD1
clone size: -
V gene: TRBV7-3
J gene: TRBJ1-1
CDR3 DNA: TGTGCCAGCCGAGGACAGGGGGTGAACACTGAAGCTTTCTTT
CDR3 protein: CASRGQGVNTEAFF

D gene: -
clone size: -
V gene: TRBV11-2
J gene: TRBJ1-1
CDR3 DNA: TGTGCCAGCAGCTTAATAGGATATGGAGACACTGAAGCTTTCTTT
CDR3 protein: CASSLIGYGDTEAFF

D gene: -
clone size: -
V gene: TRBV19
J gene: TRBJ2-3
CDR3 DNA: TGTGCCAGTAGTATAGGAGGGGGGGAGACAGATACGCAGTATTTT
CDR3 protein: CASSIGGGETDTQYF

D gene: -
clone size: -
V gene: TRBV2
J gene: TRBJ2-2
CDR3 DNA: TGTGCCAGCAGAAACAGGGTTGGGAACACCGGGGAGCTGTTTTTT
CDR3 protein: CASRNRVGNTGELFF

D gene: -
clone size: -
V gene: TRBV7-3
J gene: TRBJ2-1
CDR3 DNA: TGTGCCAGCAGCTTATATTCTCGGGAGAGGCAGTTCTTC
CDR3 protein: CASSLYSRERQFF

D gene: TRBD2
clone size: -
V gene: TRBV5-1
J gene: TRBJ2-1
CDR3 DNA: TGCGCCAGCAGCTTCGGGACTAGCGGAATTGAGCAGTTCTTC
CDR3 protein: CASSFGTSGIEQFF

D gene: -
clone size: -
V gene: TRBV5-1
J gene: TRBJ1-1
CDR3 DNA: TGCGCCAGCAGCTCTATGACAGGGAACACTGAAGCTTTCTTT
CDR3 protein: CASSSMTGNTEAFF

D gene: -
clone size: -
V gene: TRBV19
J gene: TRBJ1-5
CDR3 DNA: TGTGCCAGTACCCGGCCGGGGGCGGATTTTACGAATCAGCCCCAGCATTTT
CDR3 protein: CASTRPGADFTNQPQHF

D gene: -
clone size: -
V gene: TRBV29-1
J gene: TRBJ2-7
CDR3 DNA: TGCAGCGTTGAAGACTCAGGCAGCTCAGGCTACGAGCAGTACTTC
CDR3 protein: CSVEDSGSSGYEQYF

D gene: TRBD1
clone size: -
V gene: TRBV19
J gene: TRBJ2-2
CDR3 DNA: TGTGCCAGTAGTACCCAGGGGGCGCGGGGCACCGGGGAGCTGTTTTTT
CDR3 protein: CASSTQGARGTGELFF

D gene: -
clone size: -
V gene: TRBV10-2
J gene: TRBJ2-7
CDR3 DNA: TGCGCCAGCAGTGAGTCTGAAGGAAATGGGCTGTACTTC
CDR3 protein: CASSESEGNGLYF

D gene: TRBD2
clone size: -
V gene: TRBV6-5
J gene: TRBJ2-1
CDR3 DNA: TGTGCCAGCAGTTACGGAGCGGGGTCCTACAATGAGCAGTTCTTC
CDR3 protein: CASSYGAGSYNEQFF

D gene: -
clone size: -
V gene: TRBV30
J gene: TRBJ1-6
CDR3 DNA: TGTGCCTGGAGTCCCCTAAGTGATTCACCCCTCCACTTT
CDR3 protein: CAWSPLSDSPLHF

D gene: -
clone size: -
V gene: TRBV15
J gene: TRBJ2-2
CDR3 DNA: TGTGCCACCAGCTATGAGGGACGGTGGACCGGGGAGCTGTTTTTT
CDR3 protein: CATSYEGRWTGELFF

D gene: TRBD2
clone size: -
V gene: TRBV7-3
J gene: TRBJ2-7
CDR3 DNA: TGTGCCAGCAGCTTGGGCACTAGCGGTATCTACGAGCAGTACTTC
CDR3 protein: CASSLGTSGIYEQYF

D gene: TRBD1
clone size: once
V gene: TRBV27
J gene: TRBJ1-2
CDR3 DNA: TGTGCCAGCACTGACGACAGGGTGCATGGCTACACCTTC
CDR3 protein: CASTDDRVHGYTF

D gene: -
clone size: -
V gene: TRBV18
J gene: TRBJ2-1
CDR3 DNA: TGTGCCAGCTCATTAGGGCCCAGCTCCTACAATGAGCAGTTCTTC
CDR3 protein: CASSLGPSSYNEQFF

D gene: TRBD2
clone size: -
V gene: TRBV4-3
J gene: TRBJ2-7
CDR3 DNA: TGCGCCAGCAGCCAAGAGGTCCTAGCGGGAGTGTGGGAGCAGTACTTC
CDR3 protein: CASSQEVLAGVWEQYF

D gene: TRBD1
clone size: -
V gene: TRBV18
J gene: TRBJ1-4
CDR3 DNA: TGTGCCAGCTCACCACTTGGGACAGGGAACGAAAAACTGTTTTTT
CDR3 protein: CASSPLGTGNEKLFF

D gene: TRBD2
clone size: -
V gene: TRBV29-1
J gene: TRBJ2-1
CDR3 DNA: TGCAGCGTTGAGACTAGCGGGAGCGGCGAGCAGTTCTTC
CDR3 protein: CSVETSGSGEQFF

D gene: -
clone size: -
V gene: TRBV4-2
J gene: TRBJ1-2
CDR3 DNA: TGTGCCAGCAGCCAAGGCATCTTCCTACAGAAGACCTTC
CDR3 protein: CASSQGIFLQKTF

D gene: -
clone size: -
V gene: TRBV5-1
J gene: TRBJ1-1
CDR3 DNA: TGCGCCAGCAGCACCAGTACTATGAACACTGAAGCTTTCTTT
CDR3 protein: CASSTSTMNTEAFF

D gene: -
clone size: -
V gene: TRBV19
J gene: TRBJ1-2
CDR3 DNA: TGTGCCAGTAGATATTCCGGGCTTCGGGTGGGTGGCTACACCTTC
CDR3 protein: CASRYSGLRVGGYTF

D gene: -
clone size: -
V gene: TRBV7-9
J gene: TRBJ2-7
CDR3 DNA: TGTGCCAGCAACACCCCGGGGGTGAGAGAGCAGTACTTC
CDR3 protein: CASNTPGVREQYF

D gene: TRBD2
clone size: -
V gene: TRBV4-1
J gene: TRBJ2-1
CDR3 DNA: TGCGCCAGCAGCCAAGAAGAATCCAGCGGGAGAGAGCAGTTCTTC
CDR3 protein: CASSQEESSGREQFF

D gene: -
clone size: once
V gene: TRBV27
J gene: TRBJ2-4
CDR3 DNA: TGTGCCAGCAGTCCCATAGAACTAGCCAAAAACATTCAGTACTTC
CDR3 protein: CASSPIELAKNIQYF

D gene: TRBD1
clone size: -
V gene: TRBV24-1
J gene: TRBJ2-7
CDR3 DNA: TGTGCCACCAGTGGTTCGGACAGGGGCTACGAGCAGTACTTC
CDR3 protein: CATSGSDRGYEQYF

D gene: -
clone size: -
V gene: TRBV30
J gene: TRBJ1-3
CDR3 DNA: TGTGCCTGGACCCAAGGTCCCTCTGGAAACACCATATATTTT
CDR3 protein: CAWTQGPSGNTIYF

D gene: TRBD1
clone size: -
V gene: TRBV10-2
J gene: TRBJ1-2
CDR3 DNA: TGCGCCAGCGTGTCCCGACAGGGTTATAGCTACACCTTC
CDR3 protein: CASVSRQGYSYTF

D gene: -
clone size: -
V gene: TRBV9
J gene: TRBJ1-5
CDR3 DNA: TGTGCCAGCAGCTCTACCGACAGGCCGAATCAGCCCCAGCATTTT
CDR3 protein: CASSSTDRPNQPQHF

D gene: -
clone size: -
V gene: TRBV7-2
J gene: TRBJ2-7
CDR3 DNA: TGTGCCAGCAGCCGCCTGGGCGTTGGGACCTACGAGCAGTACTTC
CDR3 protein: CASSRLGVGTYEQYF

D gene: TRBD1
clone size: -
V gene: TRBV19
J gene: TRBJ1-5
CDR3 DNA: TGTGCCAGTACTGGGGCAGGGGGACAGAATCAGCCCCAGCATTTT
CDR3 protein: CASTGAGGQNQPQHF

D gene: -
clone size: -
V gene: TRBV6-5
J gene: TRBJ2-2
CDR3 DNA: TGTGCCAGCAGTTACTCGAGAGGGACCGGGGAGCTGTTTTTT
CDR3 protein: CASSYSRGTGELFF

D gene: TRBD1
clone size: once
V gene: TRBV5-1
J gene: TRBJ1-2
CDR3 DNA: TGCGCCAGCAGCCGGGACAGCAACTATGGCTACACCTTC
CDR3 protein: CASSRDSNYGYTF

D gene: TRBD1
clone size: -
V gene: TRBV24-1
J gene: TRBJ2-1
CDR3 DNA: TGTGCCACCAGTGATTTCGGGGGACAGGGATACTACAATGAGCAGTTCTTC
CDR3 protein: CATSDFGGQGYYNEQFF

D gene: -
clone size: -
V gene: TRBV30
J gene: TRBJ1-2
CDR3 DNA: TGTGCCTGGAGTGTCTCCTTAGGGGGGAGGGGAGGCTACACCTTC
CDR3 protein: CAWSVSLGGRGGYTF

D gene: TRBD1
clone size: -
V gene: TRBV29-1
J gene: TRBJ1-1
CDR3 DNA: TGCAGCGTTGAGCAGGGGGCCTCTGAAGCTTTCTTT
CDR3 protein: CSVEQGASEAFF

D gene: TRBD1
clone size: -
V gene: TRBV19
J gene: TRBJ1-6
CDR3 DNA: TGTGCCAGTAGTGCGGGACAGGGTAACAATTCACCCCTCCACTTT
CDR3 protein: CASSAGQGNNSPLHF

D gene: -
clone size: -
V gene: TRBV6-4
J gene: TRBJ2-2
CDR3 DNA: TGTGCCAGCAGTGACGGCACCGGGGAGCTGTTTTTT
CDR3 protein: CASSDGTGELFF

D gene: -
clone size: -
V gene: TRBV7-9
J gene: TRBJ1-2
CDR3 DNA: TGTGCCAGCAGCCGACAGGCGTCTGTACTCTATGGCTACACCTTC
CDR3 protein: CASSRQASVLYGYTF

D gene: -
clone size: once
V gene: TRBV2
J gene: TRBJ1-1
CDR3 DNA: TGTGCCACCGCGGGTAGGGGATACACTGAAGCTTTCTTT
CDR3 protein: CATAGRGYTEAFF

D gene: TRBD1
clone size: -
V gene: TRBV5-1
J gene: TRBJ2-3
CDR3 DNA: TGCGCCAGCAGCTCCGGGACAGCCACAGATACGCAGTATTTT
CDR3 protein: CASSSGTATDTQYF

D gene: -
clone size: -
V gene: TRBV19
J gene: TRBJ1-2
CDR3 DNA: TGTGCCAGTAGTATATCCCGGCAAACCTATGGCTACACCTTC
CDR3 protein: CASSISRQTYGYTF

D gene: -
clone size: -
V gene: TRBV7-8
J gene: TRBJ1-2
CDR3 DNA: TGTGCCAGCAGGGGGGGCGGTTCGCTCCAGGGCGGCTACACCTTC
CDR3 protein: CASRGGGSLQGGYTF

D gene: TRBD2
clone size: -
V gene: TRBV19
J gene: TRBJ2-5
CDR3 DNA: TGTGCCAGTAGTCCTGGGACTAGCGGAGCTCAAGAGACCCAGTACTTC
CDR3 protein: CASSPGTSGAQETQYF

D gene: -
clone size: -
V gene: TRBV7-9
J gene: TRBJ2-7
CDR3 DNA: TGTGCCAGCAGCCCATGGGCGGGCCAGAGCTCCTACGAGCAGTACTTC
CDR3 protein: CASSPWAGQSSYEQYF

D gene: -
clone size: -
V gene: TRBV27
J gene: TRBJ1-5
CDR3 DNA: TGTGCCAGCAGTCAAGGGTTCCAGCCCCAGCATTTT
CDR3 protein: CASSQGFQPQHF

D gene: -
clone size: -
V gene: TRBV19
J gene: TRBJ2-1
CDR3 DNA: TGTGCCAGTAGTATCAGCGGCGGCCAGGGGCACGAGCAGTTCTTC
CDR3 protein: CASSISGGQGHEQFF

D gene: TRBD1
clone size: -
V gene: TRBV5-1
J gene: TRBJ1-2
CDR3 DNA: TGCGCCAGCAGCTCTGACTCGACAGGGCAGTATGGCTACACCTTC
CDR3 protein: CASSSDSTGQYGYTF

D gene: TRBD1
clone size: -
V gene: TRBV6-5
J gene: TRBJ2-1
CDR3 DNA: TGTGCCAGCAGCCGACAGGGCAACTCCTACAATGAGCAGTTCTTC
CDR3 protein: CASSRQGNSYNEQFF

D gene: -
clone size: -
V gene: TRBV7-9
J gene: TRBJ1-5
CDR3 DNA: TGTGCCAGCAGCTTCGGGGGATTGGATCAGCCCCAGCATTTT
CDR3 protein: CASSFGGLDQPQHF

D gene: -
clone size: -
V gene: TRBV29-1
J gene: TRBJ2-7
CDR3 DNA: TGCAGCGTGAGGGGGGTGAATTACGAGCAGTACTTC
CDR3 protein: CSVRGVNYEQYF

D gene: -
clone size: -
V gene: TRBV18
J gene: TRBJ1-4
CDR3 DNA: TGTGCCAGCTCACCATCCGGGGCGTCTAATGAAAAACTGTTTTTT
CDR3 protein: CASSPSGASNEKLFF

D gene: TRBD1
clone size: -
V gene: TRBV6-5
J gene: TRBJ2-7
CDR3 DNA: TGTGCCAGCAGTAGACAGGGTCGGGCGGTCGAGCAGTACTTC
CDR3 protein: CASSRQGRAVEQYF